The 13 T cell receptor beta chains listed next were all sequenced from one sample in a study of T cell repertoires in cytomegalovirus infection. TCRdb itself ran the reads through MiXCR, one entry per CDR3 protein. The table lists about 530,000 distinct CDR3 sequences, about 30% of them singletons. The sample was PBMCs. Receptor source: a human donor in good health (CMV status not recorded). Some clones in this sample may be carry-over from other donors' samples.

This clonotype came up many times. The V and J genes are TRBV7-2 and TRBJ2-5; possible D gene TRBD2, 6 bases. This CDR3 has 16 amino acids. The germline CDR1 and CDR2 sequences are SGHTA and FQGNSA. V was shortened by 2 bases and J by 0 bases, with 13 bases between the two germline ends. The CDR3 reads CASSLMGSGYQETQYF. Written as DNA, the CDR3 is TGTGCCAGCAGCTTAATGGGTAGCGGCTACCAAGAGACCCAGTACTTC.

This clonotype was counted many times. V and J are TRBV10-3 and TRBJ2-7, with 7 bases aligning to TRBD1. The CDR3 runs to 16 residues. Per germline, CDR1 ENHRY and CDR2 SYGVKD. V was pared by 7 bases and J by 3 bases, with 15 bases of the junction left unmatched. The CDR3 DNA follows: TGTGCCATCACCGGACAGGTTAAGGTCCCGAACTACGAGCAGTACGTC. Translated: CAITGQVKVPNYEQYV.

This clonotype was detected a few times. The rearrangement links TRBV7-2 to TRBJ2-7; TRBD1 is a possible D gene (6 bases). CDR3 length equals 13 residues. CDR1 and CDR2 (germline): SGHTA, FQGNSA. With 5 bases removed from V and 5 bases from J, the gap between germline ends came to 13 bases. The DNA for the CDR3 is TGTGCCAGCAGCAGGGTGGGGGCTCACGAGCAGTACTTC. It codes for CASSRVGAHEQYF. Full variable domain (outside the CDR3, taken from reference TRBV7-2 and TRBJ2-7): GAGVSQSPSNKVTEKGKDVELRCDPISGHTALYWYRQSLGQGLEFLIYFQGNSAPDKSGLPSDRFSAERTGGSVSTLTIQRTQQEDSAVYLCASSRVGAHEQYFGPGTRLTVT.

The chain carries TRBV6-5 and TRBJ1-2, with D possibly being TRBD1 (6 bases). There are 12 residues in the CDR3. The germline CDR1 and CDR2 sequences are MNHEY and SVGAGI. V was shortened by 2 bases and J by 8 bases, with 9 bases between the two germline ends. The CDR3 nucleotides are TGTGCCAGCAGTTACGTCGGGGGCGGCTACACCTTC. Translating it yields CASSYVGGGYTF.

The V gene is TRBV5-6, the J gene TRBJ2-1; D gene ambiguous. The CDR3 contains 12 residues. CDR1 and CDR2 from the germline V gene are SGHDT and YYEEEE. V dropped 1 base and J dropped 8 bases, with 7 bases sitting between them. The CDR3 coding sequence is TGTGCCAGCAGCTTGCAAGGGCATGAGCAGTTCTTC. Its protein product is CASSLQGHEQFF.

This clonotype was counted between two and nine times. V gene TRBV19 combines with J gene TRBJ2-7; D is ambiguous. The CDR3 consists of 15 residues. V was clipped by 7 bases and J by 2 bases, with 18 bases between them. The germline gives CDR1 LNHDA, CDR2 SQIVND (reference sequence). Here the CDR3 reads CASNRSPFLTYEQYV. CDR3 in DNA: TGTGCCAGTAACCGTTCCCCTTTCCTAACCTACGAGCAGTACGTC.

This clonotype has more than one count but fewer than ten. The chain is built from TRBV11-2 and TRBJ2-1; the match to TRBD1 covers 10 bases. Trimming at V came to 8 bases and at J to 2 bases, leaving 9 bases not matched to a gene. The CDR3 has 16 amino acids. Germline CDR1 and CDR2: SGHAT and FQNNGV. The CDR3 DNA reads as TGTGCCAGCGCTCGTCCAGGACAGGGGGCCTACAATGAGCAGTTCTTC. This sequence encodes CASARPGQGAYNEQFF.

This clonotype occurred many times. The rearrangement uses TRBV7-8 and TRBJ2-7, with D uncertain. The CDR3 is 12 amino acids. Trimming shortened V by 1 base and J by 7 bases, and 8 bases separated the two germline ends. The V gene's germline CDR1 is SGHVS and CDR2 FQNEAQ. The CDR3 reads CASSLEGREQYV. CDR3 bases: TGTGCCAGCAGCTTAGAGGGCAGGGAGCAGTACGTC.

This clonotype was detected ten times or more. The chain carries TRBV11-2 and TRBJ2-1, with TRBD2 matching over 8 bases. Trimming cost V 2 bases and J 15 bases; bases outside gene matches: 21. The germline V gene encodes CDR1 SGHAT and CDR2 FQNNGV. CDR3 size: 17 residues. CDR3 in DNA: TGTGCCAGCAGCTTACCGATTGTCTGGCGGGAGGCCTCCGAAACGTTCTTC. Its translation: CASSLPIVWREASETFF.

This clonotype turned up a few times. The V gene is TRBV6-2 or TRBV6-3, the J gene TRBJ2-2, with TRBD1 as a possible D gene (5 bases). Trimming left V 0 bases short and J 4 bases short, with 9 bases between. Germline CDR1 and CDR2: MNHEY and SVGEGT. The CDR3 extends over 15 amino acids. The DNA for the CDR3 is TGTGCCAGCAGTTACTCCCAGGGTGTCACCGGGGAGCTGTTTTTT. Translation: CASSYSQGVTGELFF.

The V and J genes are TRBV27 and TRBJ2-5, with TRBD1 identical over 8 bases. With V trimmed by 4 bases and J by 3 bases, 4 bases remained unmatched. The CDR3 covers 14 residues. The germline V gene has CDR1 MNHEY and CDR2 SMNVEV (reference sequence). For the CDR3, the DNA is TGTGCCAGCAGTTCCCGGGGACAGGAAGAGACCCAGTACTTC. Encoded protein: CASSSRGQEETQYF.

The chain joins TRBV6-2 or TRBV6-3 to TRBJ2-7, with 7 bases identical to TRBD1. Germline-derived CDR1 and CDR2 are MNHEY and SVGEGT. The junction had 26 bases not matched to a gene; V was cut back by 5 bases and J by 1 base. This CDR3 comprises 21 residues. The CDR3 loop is CASSPGTEGVYSEARSYEQYV. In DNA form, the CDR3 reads TGTGCCAGCAGTCCCGGGACAGAGGGGGTCTACTCCGAGGCGCGGTCCTACGAGCAGTACGTC.

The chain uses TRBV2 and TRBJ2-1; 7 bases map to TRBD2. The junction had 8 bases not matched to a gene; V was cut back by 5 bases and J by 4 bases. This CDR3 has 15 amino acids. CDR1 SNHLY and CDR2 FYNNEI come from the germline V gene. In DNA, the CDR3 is TGTGCCAGCAGTCCCCAGGGCGGGAGATACAATGAGCAGTTCTTC. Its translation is CASSPQGGRYNEQFF.